Listed below are T cell receptor beta chains from one sample, sequenced in a study of graft-versus-host responses after intestinal transplantation. Profiled with immunoSEQ multiplex PCR; TCRdb holds only in-frame clones, not every one. In the table there are 60,000 to 80,000 clones, about 90% of which are singletons. No cognate antigen is known for these TCRs. Material: unstimulated CD8+ T cells sorted from spleen or lymph node cells, obtained before intestinal transplant. Receptors originate from a human donor who received an intestinal transplant. Each CDR3 is given with its conserved first and last residue. Fields, in order: V gene, D gene, J gene, clone size, CDR3 DNA, CDR3 protein. D genes are given only for firm matches. Clone size is shown for a subset of rows, as once, few, many or a class of expanded clone.

TRBV11-2	-	TRBJ2-7	-	TGTGCCAGCAGCCCCAAGACAGCCGACGAGCAGTACTTC	CASSPKTADEQYF
TRBV27	TRBD1	TRBJ1-2	-	TGTGCCAGCAGTTTCGGACAGGGGGCCTATGGCTACACCTTC	CASSFGQGAYGYTF
TRBV5-1	TRBD1	TRBJ2-7	few	TGCGCCAGCAGCTCCGGGACAGGGGTTGGCTGGGAGCAGTACTTC	CASSSGTGVGWEQYF
TRBV4-1	TRBD1	TRBJ1-6	-	TGCGCCAGCAGCCAAGCGACAGGGTCTAGTTCACCCCTCCACTTT	CASSQATGSSSPLHF
TRBV7-9	-	TRBJ1-6	once	TGTGCCAGCAGCTTCGGCGTGGCGGGATGGGATAATTCACCCCTCCACTTT	CASSFGVAGWDNSPLHF
TRBV6-1	-	TRBJ1-6	-	TGTGCCAGCAGTGGAGAAGTATCCTATAATTCACCCCTCCACTTT	CASSGEVSYNSPLHF
TRBV11-2	TRBD1	TRBJ2-5	-	TGTGCCAGCAGCTGGACAGGGGGCCACGAGACCCAGTACTTC	CASSWTGGHETQYF
TRBV11-2	-	TRBJ2-7	-	TGTGCCGCGGGGACGGGGGCCTACGAGCAGTACTTC	CAAGTGAYEQYF
TRBV5-6	-	TRBJ1-3	few	TGTGCCAGCAGCCAAGGAAACACCATATATTTT	CASSQGNTIYF
TRBV6-6	-	TRBJ1-1	-	TGTGCCAGCAGTCAAATACACCGAAACACTGAAGCTTTCTTT	CASSQIHRNTEAFF
TRBV11-2	-	TRBJ2-5	-	TGTGCCAGCAGCCACCAGGAAGAGACCCAGTACTTC	CASSHQEETQYF
TRBV5-6	-	TRBJ1-1	-	TGTGCCAGCAGCTTGGGGCTGAACACTGAAGCTTTCTTT	CASSLGLNTEAFF
TRBV5-1	-	TRBJ2-1	-	TGCGCCAGCAGCCTTGGAGGGAATGAGCAGTTCTTC	CASSLGGNEQFF
TRBV5-1	TRBD1	TRBJ2-2	-	TGCGCCAGCAGCTCCGGGACAGCCAACACCGGGGAGCTGTTTTTT	CASSSGTANTGELFF
TRBV10-3	TRBD2	TRBJ2-5	-	TGTGCCATCAGGAACGCCGGGACTAGCGAGCGGGAGACCCAGTACTTC	CAIRNAGTSERETQYF
TRBV19	-	TRBJ1-6	-	TGTGCCAGTAGTATGGGGCGGAGCTCCTATAATTCACCCCTCCACTTT	CASSMGRSSYNSPLHF
TRBV6-1	-	TRBJ2-1	-	TGTGCCAGCAGTGAATTCCCCCAGATTGGCTACAATGAGCAGTTCTTC	CASSEFPQIGYNEQFF
TRBV5-4	TRBD2	TRBJ2-1	-	TGTGCCAGCAGCTGTCCTCGGGGGGGGCCGAGAAATGAGCAGTTCTTC	CASSCPRGGPRNEQFF
TRBV5-3	TRBD1	TRBJ1-2	-	TGTGCCAGAAGCTTGGGTGGGACAGGGATAGGTGACTATGGCTACACCTTC	CARSLGGTGIGDYGYTF
TRBV2	-	TRBJ1-6	-	TGTGCCAGCAGTGCAGGGGATTACATCTCCTATAATTCACCCCTCCACTTT	CASSAGDYISYNSPLHF
TRBV6-1	-	TRBJ1-5	once	TGTGCCAGCAGTGTTGCAGATTATAGCAATCAGCCCCAGCATTTT	CASSVADYSNQPQHF
TRBV6-5	TRBD1	TRBJ2-5	-	TGTGCCAGCAGTTCCCAGGAGGCAGGGGGCTCGGAGACCCAGTACTTC	CASSSQEAGGSETQYF
TRBV12-5	TRBD1	TRBJ2-5	-	TGTGCTAGTGGTTTGGGGGACAGGGTGGGAGAGACCCAGTACTTC	CASGLGDRVGETQYF
TRBV5-1	-	TRBJ1-5	once	TGCGCCAGCAGCTTGGCCGGGTATAGCAATCAGCCCCAGCATTTT	CASSLAGYSNQPQHF
TRBV9	-	TRBJ2-1	-	TGTGCCAGCAGCGTAGTAACAGGGAATGAGCAGTTCTTC	CASSVVTGNEQFF
TRBV13	TRBD1	TRBJ2-1	-	TGTGCCAGCAGCTTAGGAGGGACAGCAGGACGCAATGAGCAGTTCTTC	CASSLGGTAGRNEQFF
TRBV27	-	TRBJ1-6	once	TGTGCCCCCCCGGAGTCACCCCTCCACTTT	CAPPESPLHF
TRBV5-6	TRBD1	TRBJ1-2	-	TGTGCCAGCAGTTGGGGGACAGGGCCCGGGGCTGGCTACACCTTC	CASSWGTGPGAGYTF
TRBV7-6	-	TRBJ2-7	-	TGTGCCAGCAGCTCCCTCCCCGAGCAGTACTTC	CASSSLPEQYF
TRBV5-1	-	TRBJ2-3	-	TGCGCCAGCAGCTTGGAAGGGCATGCGGGTCCAGATACGCAGTATTTT	CASSLEGHAGPDTQYF
TRBV11-2	TRBD1	TRBJ1-4	-	TGTGCCAGCAGCTCAAGGGGACAGGGCCGGGGAGAAAAACTGTTTTTT	CASSSRGQGRGEKLFF
TRBV5-1	-	TRBJ1-2	-	TGCGCCAGCAGTGTCCTATCGCACGGGGGACCTAACTATGGCTACACCTTC	CASSVLSHGGPNYGYTF
TRBV9	TRBD2	TRBJ2-1	-	TGTGCCAGCAGCGTAGTCCCAGCGGGGGTATACAATGAGCAGTTCTTC	CASSVVPAGVYNEQFF
TRBV28	-	TRBJ2-3	-	TGTGCCAGCAGCCCTGACTTTCCCTCTCTCCCGCAGTATTTT	CASSPDFPSLPQYF
TRBV5-1	-	TRBJ2-7	once	TGCGCCAGCAGCTTGGAAGGAGGCCAGTCCTACGAGCAGTACTTC	CASSLEGGQSYEQYF
TRBV10-3	-	TRBJ1-6	-	TGTGCCATCAGGGACTTTGGGTCGGTGGATTCACCCCTCCACTTT	CAIRDFGSVDSPLHF
TRBV4-1	-	TRBJ1-4	-	TGCGCCAGCAGCCAAGACAAGGGGCTGGCAAATGAAAAACTGTTTTTT	CASSQDKGLANEKLFF
TRBV4-1	-	TRBJ2-7	-	TGCGCCAGCAGCCAAGGCGGAGGGAATACCTACGAGCAGTACTTC	CASSQGGGNTYEQYF
TRBV11-2	-	TRBJ2-7	-	TGTGCCAGCAGCTTACAGTACGAGCAGTACTTC	CASSLQYEQYF
TRBV29-1	TRBD1	TRBJ2-7	once	TGCAGCGTAGGGGACAGCTACGAGCAGTACTTC	CSVGDSYEQYF
TRBV5-1	-	TRBJ2-2	-	TGCGCCAGCAGCCGTGGAGGAACCGGGGAGCTGTTTTTT	CASSRGGTGELFF
TRBV5-1	-	TRBJ1-2	-	TGCGCCAGCAGCTTGGAGGGGGGGCATGGTTATGGCTACACCTTC	CASSLEGGHGYGYTF
TRBV18	-	TRBJ1-5	once	TGTGCCAGCTCACCACAGGGGAACTATCGGCCCCAGCATTTT	CASSPQGNYRPQHF
TRBV6-5	-	TRBJ2-2	-	TGTGCCAGCAGTTCTACCGGGTACGGCGGGGAGCTGTTTTTT	CASSSTGYGGELFF
TRBV7-8	-	TRBJ1-1	-	TGTGCCAGCAGCCCCGGGACACCCAAGAGCACTGAAGCTTTCTTT	CASSPGTPKSTEAFF
TRBV9	-	TRBJ2-5	-	TGTGCCAGCAGCGGGGGAGGGGGGGCCTTAGAGACCCAGTACTTC	CASSGGGGALETQYF
TRBV6-5	-	TRBJ2-7	-	TGTGCCAGCAGTTCGGCAGGTGCGAGGGTCGAGCAGTACTTC	CASSSAGARVEQYF
TRBV5-4	TRBD1	TRBJ1-2	once	TGTGCCAGCAGCCACCCGACCGACAGGGCGCCCTATGGCTACACCTTC	CASSHPTDRAPYGYTF
TRBV7-8	-	TRBJ2-3	-	TGTGCCAGCAGCGGAGGGGGCGGGACCACAGATACGCAGTATTTT	CASSGGGGTTDTQYF
TRBV7-6	-	TRBJ2-3	-	TGTGCCAGCAGCCCGGGGACACAGACGCAGTATTTT	CASSPGTQTQYF
TRBV9	-	TRBJ2-1	-	TGTGCCAGCAGCAGTCCCACATTAGCCAATGAGCAGTTCTTC	CASSSPTLANEQFF
TRBV6-5	TRBD2	TRBJ2-5	-	TGTGCCAGCAGTTATAATCCTAGCGGGGGGGAGACCCAGTACTTC	CASSYNPSGGETQYF
TRBV6-5	TRBD2	TRBJ2-1	-	TGTGCCAGCAGTTACGGGACTAGCGGATACAATGAGCAGTTCTTC	CASSYGTSGYNEQFF
TRBV4-1	-	TRBJ1-6	-	TGCGCCAGCAGCCCAGAGCCAGGGGCAAATTCACCCCTCCACTTT	CASSPEPGANSPLHF